This T cell receptor beta chain was documented in a study of T cell responses to AZD1222 COVID-19 vaccine. General observations from the study: Mostly white British, mostly female donors; authors suggested clonal diversity may be underestimated. Once two AZD1222 doses were given, Spike-specific TCR breadth and depth went up.

Comments on this clone: Its antigen is not identified.

The length of the CDR3 is 19 residues. Germline CDR1 and CDR2: KGHDR and SFDVKD. With 4 bases clipped from V and 0 bases from J, the junction kept 9 bases outside the gene matches. Clones were read by immunoSEQ multiplex PCR, and TCRdb kept only the in-frame ones, dropping some. The repertoire includes under 150,000 clones, roughly 92% of them detected once, and about 5% sits in the top ten. The chain is built from TRBV24-1 and TRBJ2-1; 12 bases line up with TRBD2. This sequence originates from an adult in good health. The sequenced sample was peripheral blood, obtained on day 0 of AZD1222 vaccination. The CDR3 is CATSEALAGGRSSYNEQFF. In DNA, the CDR3 is TGTGCCACCAGTGAGGCCCTAGCGGGGGGGCGGAGCTCCTACAATGAGCAGTTCTTC.